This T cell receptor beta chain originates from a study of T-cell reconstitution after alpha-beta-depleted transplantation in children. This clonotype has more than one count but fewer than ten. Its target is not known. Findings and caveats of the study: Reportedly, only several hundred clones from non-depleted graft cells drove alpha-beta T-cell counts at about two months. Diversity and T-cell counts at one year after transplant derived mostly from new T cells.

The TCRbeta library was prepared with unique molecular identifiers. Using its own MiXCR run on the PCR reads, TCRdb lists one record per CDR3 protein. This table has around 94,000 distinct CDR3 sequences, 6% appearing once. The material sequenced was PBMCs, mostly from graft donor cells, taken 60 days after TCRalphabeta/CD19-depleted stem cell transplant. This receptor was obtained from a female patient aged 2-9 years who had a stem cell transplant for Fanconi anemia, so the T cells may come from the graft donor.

For the CDR3, the DNA is TGTGCCAGCAGTTTAACTAGGGAGGGTGAAGCTTTCTTT. Encoded protein: CASSLTREGEAFF. The chain recombines TRBV12-3 or TRBV12-4 with TRBJ1-1; D unclear. The CDR3 is made up of 13 amino acids. Trimming shortened V by 2 bases and J by 7 bases, and 11 bases separated the two germline ends.